The 24 T cell receptor beta chains below were found in one sample sequenced in a study of T cells in Graves' hyperthyroidism and ophthalmopathy. Amplified regions were TCR beta CDR3 sequences from RNA transcripts. An initial round of RT-PCR targeting the TCR CDR3 relied on the HTBI primer set. TCRdb ran MiXCR on the multiplex PCR reads and lists one entry per CDR3 protein. The table shows 480,000 or so distinct CDR3 sequences, with 13% to 15% occurring only once. The sample comprised blood. These receptors were collected from a woman under 30 with Graves' hyperthyroidism.

The chain recombines TRBV27 with TRBJ2-3, with TRBD1 as a possible D gene (5 bases). CDR1 is MNHEY and CDR2 is SMNVEV in the germline V gene (reference sequence). V was shortened by 7 bases and J by 2 bases, with 28 bases between the two germline ends. This CDR3 is built from 19 residues. Here the CDR3 DNA reads TGTGCCAGCAAGACTGTGGGGCCAGACTTCCTTCCCGTCACAGATACGCAGTATTTT. Protein sequence: CASKTVGPDFLPVTDTQYF.

This clonotype was recorded at least ten times. J is TRBJ2-5 and V is TRBV14; D unclear. V gave up 0 bases and J gave up 5 bases, with 4 bases separating them. Germline CDR1 reads SGHDN; CDR2 reads FVKESK. This CDR3 region has 12 residues. The CDR3 DNA is TGTGCCAGCAGCCAAGAATGGGAGACCCAGTACTTC. Protein sequence: CASSQEWETQYF.

This clonotype came up a few times. The chain uses TRBV6-1 and TRBJ2-7; 7 positions agree with TRBD2. CDR3 size: 15 residues. After removal of 5 bases from V and 4 bases from J, the junction contained 11 bases not matched to a gene. Germline CDR1 and CDR2: MNHNS and SASEGT. This CDR3 reads CASSSERERGYEQYF. As DNA, the CDR3 is TGTGCCAGCAGTAGTGAACGGGAGCGGGGTTACGAGCAGTACTTC.

The chain carries TRBV12-3 or TRBV12-4 and TRBJ1-6, with no clear D. CDR3 size: 17 residues. The V end was cut by 0 bases, the J end by 10 bases, with 19 bases between. The CDR3 bases are TGTGCCAGCAGTTTAGCGCAGAGGTTCTGGGATGGGTCACCCCTCCACTTT. This sequence encodes CASSLAQRFWDGSPLHF.

The table lists this clonotype with many counts. The chain combines TRBV5-1 with TRBJ2-7; 8 bases fit TRBD2. This CDR3 has 14 amino acids. The germline V gene encodes CDR1 SGHRS and CDR2 YFSETQ. V lost 4 bases and J lost 5; bases outside the gene matches: 8. The CDR3 coding sequence is TGCGCCAGCAGCCACGGGGGGGACCCCCACGAGCAGTACTTC. It translates to CASSHGGDPHEQYF.

The CDR3 DNA is TGCGCCAGCAGCCAAGATCAGGGGACCTTGGCCAGCTACGAGCAGTACTTC. It translates to CASSQDQGTLASYEQYF. This chain links TRBV4-1 with TRBJ2-7; perhaps TRBD1 as D (6 bases). The CDR3 consists of 17 residues. The V end was cut by 0 bases, the J end by 3 bases, with 18 bases between. Looked up from germline, CDR1 is MGHRA and CDR2 is YSYEKL.

The chain recombines TRBV4-2 with TRBJ1-1, with D tentatively TRBD1 (6 bases). Trimming stripped 4 bases from V and 5 bases from J, with 17 bases between. This CDR3 has 15 amino acids. In germline, CDR1 is LGHNA, CDR2 YNFKEQ. CDR3 loop: CASSRLEGGGTEAFF. Written as DNA, the CDR3 is TGTGCCAGCAGCCGTCTCGAGGGGGGAGGTACTGAAGCTTTCTTT.

This clonotype was found many times. The V gene is TRBV18, the J gene TRBJ2-3, with D unresolved. This CDR3 has 11 residues. Germline CDR1 KGHSH, CDR2 LQKENI. Trimming shortened V by 8 bases and J by 6 bases, and 9 bases separated the two germline ends. This CDR3 reads CASSEGDTQYF. For the CDR3, the DNA is TGTGCCAGCAGTGAAGGGGATACGCAGTATTTT.

The rearrangement uses TRBV19 and TRBJ1-1, with 7 bases identical to TRBD1. Germline CDR1 and CDR2: LNHDA and SQIVND (reference sequence). CDR3 length equals 13 residues. V lost 9 bases and J lost 11; bases outside the gene matches: 15. CDR3 DNA: TGTGCCAGCAAGGACAGGTCTACCGTTGAGGCTTTCTTT. It specifies CASKDRSTVEAFF.

The table lists this clonotype with a few counts. V and J are TRBV9 and TRBJ1-2; tentative D call: TRBD1 (5 bases). This CDR3 contains 15 residues. The germline V gene has CDR1 SGDLS and CDR2 YYNGEE. The V end was cut by 4 bases, the J end by 3 bases, with 16 bases between. In DNA form, the CDR3 reads TGTGCCAGCAGCTTCCCCGGGGCGAAGGACTATGGCTACACCTTC. This encodes CASSFPGAKDYGYTF.

This rearrangement joins TRBV7-9 to TRBJ2-2; the D gene could be TRBD1 or TRBD2 (5 bases each). V lost 4 bases to trimming and J lost 2 bases, with 17 bases between them. CDR1 is SEHNR and CDR2 is FQNEAQ in the germline V gene (reference sequence). The CDR3 loop spans 17 amino acids. CDR3 DNA: TGTGCCAGCAGCTCCACTTCCGCCAGGGACAACACCGGGGAGCTGTTTTTT. It is translated as CASSSTSARDNTGELFF.

In its sample, this clonotype was seen many times. The rearrangement joins TRBV24-1 to TRBJ1-1, with D perhaps matching TRBD1 (6 bases). Germline V gives CDR1 KGHDR, CDR2 SFDVKD. With 4 bases removed from V and 4 bases from J, the gap between germline ends came to 15 bases. This CDR3 region has 15 residues. CDR3 region: CATSDPTGSSTEAFF. CDR3 nucleotide sequence: TGTGCCACCAGTGACCCGACAGGTTCGAGCACTGAAGCTTTCTTT.

This clonotype was observed many times. This chain joins TRBV18 and TRBJ2-7; 8 positions agree with TRBD2. V was pared by 0 bases and J by 1 base, with 5 bases of the junction left unmatched. The CDR3 is 16 residues long. The germline gives CDR1 KGHSH, CDR2 LQKENI. CDR3 nucleotide sequence: TGTGCCAGCTCACCACCGGGACTAGTCGGTTCCTACGAGCAGTACTTC. Protein product: CASSPPGLVGSYEQYF.

The V call is TRBV27, the J call TRBJ1-1, with a tentative D call TRBD1 (6 bases). Between the trimmed V and J ends, which lost 0 bases and 1 base, there was a span of 15 bases. This CDR3 region has 17 residues. Germline V CDR1 and CDR2: MNHEY, SMNVEV (reference sequence). CDR3 protein: CASSLSDRLTSNTEAFF. CDR3 in DNA: TGTGCCAGCAGTTTATCAGACAGGCTCACATCGAACACTGAAGCTTTCTTT.

Ten or more counts support this clonotype. The CDR3 loop is CASQPGPKATEAFF. The DNA of the CDR3 is TGTGCCAGCCAACCGGGCCCCAAAGCCACTGAAGCTTTCTTT. The chain couples TRBV7-8 to TRBJ1-1; D not resolved. The CDR3 is 14 amino acids. The V and J ends lost 8 bases and 4 bases respectively, with 17 bases between them. The germline gives CDR1 SGHVS, CDR2 FQNEAQ.

This clonotype was seen a handful of times. V and J are TRBV6-5 and TRBJ1-5, with 8 bases matching TRBD1. Per the germline V gene, CDR1 is MNHEY and CDR2 is SVGAGI. The CDR3 runs 16 residues. The ends lost 0 bases at V and 6 bases at J; junction bases unmatched: 7. The CDR3: CASSYSRPGGGQPQHF. Here the CDR3 DNA reads TGTGCCAGCAGTTACTCGCGACCAGGGGGCGGTCAGCCCCAGCATTTT.

In its sample, this clonotype was seen once. The chain employs TRBV20-1 and TRBJ2-7; D remains ambiguous. V lost 0 bases, J lost 2 bases, and 5 bases lay in between. This CDR3 spans 12 amino acids. Per germline, CDR1 DFQATT and CDR2 SNEGSKA (reference sequence). CDR3 sequence (DNA): TGCAGTGCTAGAGACAGCACCTACGAGCAGTACTTC. It is translated as CSARDSTYEQYF.

The sample holds a few counts of this clonotype. The chain joins TRBV5-1 to TRBJ2-6, with 10 bases that match TRBD2. This CDR3 has 17 amino acids. V lost 4 bases and J lost 0; bases outside the gene matches: 4. Germline V CDR1 and CDR2: SGHRS, YFSETQ. CDR3 nucleotides: TGCGCCAGCAGCCAACTAGCGGGGTCCTCTGGGGCCAACGTCCTGACTTTC. It yields the protein CASSQLAGSSGANVLTF.

The chain uses TRBV27 and TRBJ2-1; 7 nucleotides match TRBD2. The germline V gene encodes CDR1 MNHEY and CDR2 SMNVEV (reference sequence). CDR3 length: 15 residues. J gave up 5 bases and V 3 bases, and 7 bases lay outside the gene matches. CDR3 sequence (DNA): TGTGCCAGCAGTTTCATACTAGCGACCCACAATGAGCAGTTCTTC. It yields the protein CASSFILATHNEQFF.

This clonotype has ten or more counts. The chain is built from TRBV19 and TRBJ1-5; 9 nucleotides agree with TRBD1. The junction had 8 bases not matched to a gene; V was cut back by 4 bases and J by 7 bases. This CDR3 is built from 15 residues. Germline V gene data show CDR1 as LNHDA and CDR2 as SQIVND (reference sequence). In DNA, the CDR3 is TGTGCCAGTAGTACTTTTACAGGGGGCAGCCAGCCCCAGCATTTT. It encodes CASSTFTGGSQPQHF.

This clonotype has at least ten counts. V usage is TRBV11-3 and J usage is TRBJ2-3; the D is unclear. V lost 6 bases, J lost 2 bases, and 15 bases lay in between. Germline V gene sequence: CDR1 SGHNT, CDR2 YENEEA. The CDR3 has 15 amino acids. The CDR3 DNA reads TGTGCCAGCAGTCCCAAGCACAGTTACACAGATACGCAGTATTTT. It is translated as CASSPKHSYTDTQYF.

The sample holds many counts of this clonotype. V usage is TRBV12-3 or TRBV12-4 and J usage is TRBJ2-5, with TRBD1 as a possible D gene (7 bases). V was cut by 5 bases and J by 2 bases, with 9 bases left in between. The CDR3 consists of 13 residues. CDR3 in DNA: TGTGCCAGCAGTGCGGGACAGCAAGAGACCCAGTACTTC. Its protein product is CASSAGQQETQYF.

In its sample, this clonotype was seen many times. This chain links TRBV5-1 with TRBJ1-1; possibly TRBD1 for D (5 bases). The CDR3 is made up of 18 amino acids. Germline V gene lookup returns CDR1 SGHRS and CDR2 YFSETQ. V was cut by 0 bases and J by 2 bases, with 20 bases left in between. CDR3 DNA: TGCGCCAGCAGCTTGGTATGGGCCGGGGCAGGCGACAACACTGAAGCTTTCTTT. Amino acid sequence: CASSLVWAGAGDNTEAFF. Full variable domain (rest looked up from reference TRBV5-1 and TRBJ1-1): KAGVTQTPRYLIKTRGQQVTLSCSPISGHRSVSWYQQTPGQGLQFLFEYFSETQRNKGNFPGRFSGRQFSNSRSEMNVSTLELGDSALYLCASSLVWAGAGDNTEAFFGQGTRLTVV.

The CDR3 reads CSARPGAIRGTQYF. The DNA of the CDR3 is TGCAGTGCTCGCCCAGGGGCCATACGGGGGACCCAGTACTTC. The chain has TRBV20-1 and TRBJ2-5, with D possibly being TRBD1 (6 bases). CDR3 length equals 14 residues. Germline V gene lookup returns CDR1 DFQATT and CDR2 SNEGSKA (reference sequence). Trimming cost V 5 bases and J 7 bases, with 20 bases left between them.